This TCR beta chain was profiled in a study of T cells in women clearing cervical HPV infection. Overall study: Donors had HPV16-related CIN3 or worse; 2 had invasive cancer. Case blood was drawn a median roughly 160 days after lesion detection. Overall study results and limits: TRBV6-7 relative abundance averaged 0.11% in cases and more than 0.15% in controls. Timing of associations relative to infection is unclear; T-cell subsets were not isolated.

Of note for this clone: Its antigen is unknown. From the germline J gene comes the end of the CDR3, since the read stops 3 residues before it.

Germline CDR1 is SGHRS and CDR2 is YFSETQ. V shed 3 bases and J shed 6 bases, with 19 bases lying between them. This CDR3 has 16 residues. TCRdb keeps only in-frame clones here, not all; method: immunoSEQ multiplex PCR. The sample has around 39,000 clones; the top ten hold roughly 5.2%. The chain is built from TRBV5-1 and TRBJ2-1, with a weak D call TRBD1 (6 bases). Sequencing was done on a sample of blood buffy coat. This TCR was sampled from a woman aged 18-70 years with a cervical HPV16 infection that either progressed to CIN3+ or cleared (not recorded which). The sequenced part of the CDR3 DNA is TGCGCCAGCAGCTGGATACCGGACAGAAAGTTCAATGAG. Translating it yields CASSWIPDRKFNE. Given in full, the CDR3 is CASSWIPDRKFNEQFF.